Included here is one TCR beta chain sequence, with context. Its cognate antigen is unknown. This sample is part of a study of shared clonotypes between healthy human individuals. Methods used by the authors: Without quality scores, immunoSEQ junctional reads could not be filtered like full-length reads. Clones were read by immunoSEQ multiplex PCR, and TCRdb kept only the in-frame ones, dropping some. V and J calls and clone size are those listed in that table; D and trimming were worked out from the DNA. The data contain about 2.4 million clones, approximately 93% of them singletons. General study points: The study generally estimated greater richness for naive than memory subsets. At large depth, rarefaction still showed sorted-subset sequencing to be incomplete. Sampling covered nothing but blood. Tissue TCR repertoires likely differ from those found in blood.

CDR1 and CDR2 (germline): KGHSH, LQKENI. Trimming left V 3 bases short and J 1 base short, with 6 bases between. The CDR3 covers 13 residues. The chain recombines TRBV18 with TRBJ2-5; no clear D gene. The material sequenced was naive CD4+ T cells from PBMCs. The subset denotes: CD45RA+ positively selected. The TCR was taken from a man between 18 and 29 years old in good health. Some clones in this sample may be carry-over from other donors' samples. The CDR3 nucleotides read TGTGCCAGCTCACCGCAACCCCAAGAGACCCAGTACTTC. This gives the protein CASSPQPQETQYF.